Below, 8 T cell receptor beta chains from the same sample are listed, as sequenced in a study of blood T cell repertoires in COVID-19. Using immunoSEQ multiplex PCR, the repertoire was profiled, and TCRdb retains in-frame clones only, with some absent. This table has approximately 130,000 clones, around 78% appearing once. Input material: peripheral blood. The source is a human donor in a cohort sampled during active COVID-19.

The J gene is TRBJ1-2, the V gene TRBV4-2, with D hard to call. The germline gives CDR1 LGHNA, CDR2 YNFKEQ. CDR3 length: 14 residues. Trimming pared 0 bases from V and 5 bases from J, leaving 10 bases between. The CDR3 protein is CASSQDSPLYGYTF. CDR3 DNA: TGTGCCAGCAGCCAAGATTCCCCCTTATATGGCTACACCTTC.

This sequence joins TRBV2 and TRBJ1-2; D is uncertain. Germline V gene data show CDR1 as SNHLY and CDR2 as FYNNEI. The CDR3 consists of 15 residues. Trimming left V 6 bases short and J 5 bases short, with 19 bases between. The CDR3 here is CASRPEAGPSYGYTF. CDR3 sequence (DNA): TGTGCCAGCAGACCAGAGGCGGGTCCCTCTTATGGCTACACCTTC.

The chain combines TRBV2 with TRBJ2-5, with TRBD1 matching 10 bases. The ends lost 7 bases at V and 1 base at J; junction bases unmatched: 6. The germline CDR1 and CDR2 sequences are SNHLY and FYNNEI. This CDR3 spans 15 amino acids. CDR3 sequence (DNA): TGTGCCAGCAATTCGGACAGGGGGTTCCAAGAGACCCAGTACTTC. Translation: CASNSDRGFQETQYF.

The rearrangement uses TRBV2 and TRBJ2-5; a weak D match, TRBD1 (5 bases). Germline CDR1 reads SNHLY; CDR2 reads FYNNEI. V gave up 5 bases and J gave up 7 bases, with 11 bases separating them. The CDR3 runs 12 residues. The CDR3 region has the DNA TGTGCCAGCAGTCCGGACCAGGGGACCCAGTACTTC. Protein sequence: CASSPDQGTQYF.

The chain employs TRBV13 and TRBJ1-5, with 8 bases aligning to TRBD1. The J segment lost 5 bases and the V segment lost 0 bases, leaving 3 bases of the junction unmatched. This CDR3 comprises 15 residues. The germline V gene has CDR1 PRHDT and CDR2 FYEKMQ (reference sequence). CDR3 in amino acids: CASSLGAGGDQPQHF. The CDR3 DNA reads TGTGCCAGCAGCTTAGGGGCAGGGGGCGATCAGCCCCAGCATTTT.

This clone occurred a few times. The V call is TRBV10-2, the J call TRBJ1-2; 9 positions agree with TRBD1. The V segment lost 4 bases and the J segment 4 bases; nucleotides outside the gene matches: 4. CDR1 is WSHSY and CDR2 is SAAADI in the germline V gene. CDR3 size: 14 residues. The CDR3 coding sequence is TGCGCCAGCAGTGTCGGGACAGGGACCTATGGCTACACCTTC. It translates to CASSVGTGTYGYTF.

The chain combines TRBV6-1 with TRBJ1-5, with D possibly matching TRBD1 (6 bases). The CDR3 loop spans 15 amino acids. With 3 bases removed from V and 4 bases from J, the gap between germline ends came to 13 bases. Germline-derived CDR1 and CDR2 are MNHNS and SASEGT. The DNA of the CDR3 is TGTGCCAGCAGTGACACAGGGTGGGGGAATCAGCCCCAGCATTTT. Residues: CASSDTGWGNQPQHF.

This clone has a single count. The rearrangement joins TRBV3-1 (or the pseudogene TRBV3-2) to TRBJ1-1, with D possibly matching TRBD1 (6 bases). V was trimmed by 3 bases and J by 3 bases, leaving 14 bases between them. This CDR3 spans 15 amino acids. Germline V CDR1 and CDR2: LGHDT, YNNKEL (reference sequence). CDR3 nucleotide sequence: TGTGCCAGCAGCCATATCCAAGGGGGGGACACTGAAGCTTTCTTT. This gives the protein CASSHIQGGDTEAFF.